The rows below give T cell receptor beta chains drawn from one sample of a study of blood T cells in healthy people across ages. TCRdb redid the calling of the 5' RACE reads with MiXCR, one entry per CDR3 protein. Seen here are more than 650,000 distinct CDR3 sequences, about 20% observed once, and the top ten hold 22%. Input material: blood. The receptors derive from an older man in good health. Both conserved end residues are part of each CDR3. D genes are given only for firm matches. The size field is filled for only some rows; it gives once, few, many or a size class.

j_gene | d_gene | v_gene | abundance | CDR3aa | CDR3nt
TRBJ1-4 | TRBD1 | TRBV12-3/TRBV12-4 | few | CASSLGPGQGHEKLFF | TGTGCCAGCAGTTTAGGGCCGGGACAGGGACATGAAAAACTGTTTTTT
TRBJ2-1 | TRBD2 | TRBV2 | few | CASIPTGLAARNEQFF | TGTGCCAGCATTCCAACGGGACTAGCGGCTCGGAATGAGCAGTTCTTC
TRBJ2-6 | - | TRBV27 | few | CASSLWGQALNVLTF | TGTGCCAGCAGTTTATGGGGCCAGGCCCTCAACGTCCTGACTTTC
TRBJ2-3 | - | TRBV6-5 | once | CASSRPGTTDTQYF | TGTGCCAGCAGCCGACCTGGGACCACAGATACGCAGTATTTT
TRBJ2-2 | - | TRBV20-1 | - | CSARKPAGELFF | TGCAGTGCTAGAAAACCCGCCGGGGAGCTGTTTTTT
TRBJ2-2 | TRBD2 | TRBV6-2/TRBV6-3 | - | CASGLAGGHAGELFF | TGTGCCTCGGGACTAGCGGGAGGGCATGCCGGGGAGCTGTTTTTT
TRBJ1-2 | - | TRBV7-9 | few | CASSLRVTPGQDNYGYTF | TGTGCCAGCAGCTTACGGGTAACGCCGGGACAAGATAACTATGGCTACACCTTC
TRBJ1-1 | - | TRBV6-6 | - | CASLRAGDTEAFF | TGTGCCAGCCTCAGGGCGGGGGACACTGAAGCTTTCTTT
TRBJ1-3 | - | TRBV14 | few | CASSQDLGVWNTIYF | TGTGCCAGCAGCCAAGATCTTGGGGTTTGGAACACCATATATTTT
TRBJ2-1 | - | TRBV18 | - | CASSPTIVSSYNEQFF | TGTGCCAGCTCACCCACGATAGTAAGCTCCTACAATGAGCAGTTCTTC
TRBJ2-7 | TRBD2 | TRBV12-3/TRBV12-4 | few | CASSAGTSTYEQYF | TGTGCCAGCAGTGCCGGGACTAGTACCTACGAGCAGTACTTC
TRBJ1-1 | - | TRBV2 | few | CASSYTGGRGGSPEAFF | TGTGCCAGCAGTTATACTGGGGGACGTGGCGGATCGCCTGAAGCTTTCTTT
TRBJ1-5 | TRBD1 | TRBV6-4 | - | CASSFNRGRQPQHF | TGTGCCAGCAGTTTTAACAGGGGGCGACAGCCCCAGCATTTT
TRBJ1-3 | TRBD1 | TRBV5-1 | few | CASNRQGNSGNTIYF | TGCGCCAGCAACCGACAGGGAAACTCTGGAAACACCATATATTTT
TRBJ1-4 | - | TRBV5-1 | few | CASSLATMQEKLFF | TGCGCCAGCAGCTTGGCCACGATGCAGGAAAAACTGTTTTTT
TRBJ2-3 | TRBD1 | TRBV6-5 | many | CASSYGTGTDTQYF | TGTGCCAGCAGCTACGGGACAGGCACAGATACGCAGTATTTT
TRBJ2-3 | TRBD2 | TRBV12-3/TRBV12-4 | - | CASSSRTSGGRDTQYF | TGTGCCAGCAGTTCCCGGACTAGCGGGGGTAGAGATACGCAGTATTTT
TRBJ1-2 | TRBD1 | TRBV24-1 | once | CATSSTGQGLKGYTF | TGTGCCACCAGCTCCACGGGACAGGGTCTAAAGGGCTACACCTTC
TRBJ1-4 | - | TRBV11-2 | few | CASRRNSNEKLFF | TGTGCCAGCCGGAGGAATTCTAATGAAAAACTGTTTTTT
TRBJ1-1 | - | TRBV30 | - | CAWSVAGNTEAFF | TGTGCCTGGAGTGTGGCGGGGAACACTGAAGCTTTCTTT
TRBJ2-4 | - | TRBV5-1 | few | CASSLGQPGNIQYF | TGCGCCAGCAGCTTGGGGCAACCGGGAAACATTCAGTACTTC
TRBJ1-2 | - | TRBV20-1 | - | CSARVRGDGYTF | TGCAGTGCTAGGGTAAGGGGTGATGGCTACACCTTC
TRBJ1-1 | TRBD1 | TRBV7-2 | few | CASSQTGGIYTGTEAFF | TGTGCCAGCTCCCAGACAGGGGGTATCTACACCGGCACTGAAGCTTTCTTT
TRBJ2-4 | TRBD2 | TRBV6-5 | - | CASSYGGDGGIQYF | TGTGCCAGCAGTTACGGGGGGGATGGGGGCATTCAGTACTTC
TRBJ2-5 | TRBD2 | TRBV12-3/TRBV12-4 | - | CASRTSGSQETQYF | TGTGCCAGCAGGACTAGCGGATCACAAGAGACCCAGTACTTC
TRBJ1-5 | - | TRBV7-2 | few | CASSFTGDGNQPQHF | TGTGCCAGCAGCTTTACGGGGGACGGCAATCAGCCCCAGCATTTT
TRBJ2-3 | TRBD2 | TRBV4-3 | few | CASSQDLPAGRADTQYF | TGCGCCAGCAGCCAAGATCTCCCAGCGGGAAGGGCAGATACGCAGTATTTT
TRBJ2-5 | - | TRBV18 | - | CASCGTAQETQYF | TGTGCCAGCTGCGGGACAGCGCAAGAGACCCAGTACTTC
TRBJ2-3 | TRBD2 | TRBV15 | - | CATSRVASGSRTDTQYF | TGTGCCACCAGCAGAGTCGCAAGCGGGAGCCGTACAGATACGCAGTATTTT
TRBJ1-5 | TRBD1 | TRBV20-1 | - | CSASRGDSYQPQHF | TGCAGTGCTAGTAGGGGGGACAGTTATCAGCCCCAGCATTTT
TRBJ1-1 | - | TRBV20-1 | once | CSASNTGPYEAFF | TGCAGTGCTAGTAACACGGGTCCCTATGAAGCTTTCTTT
TRBJ1-2 | - | TRBV7-9 | - | CASSADGVYGYTF | TGTGCCAGCAGCGCAGACGGGGTCTATGGCTACACCTTC
TRBJ2-1 | TRBD2 | TRBV20-1 | - | CGAMGGYNEQFF | TGCGGTGCTATGGGAGGGTACAATGAGCAGTTCTTC
TRBJ1-2 | TRBD1 | TRBV6-6 | many | CASSPPTGEGYTF | TGTGCCAGCAGCCCCCCAACAGGGGAAGGCTACACCTTC
TRBJ1-5 | - | TRBV5-1 | few | CASSLPAVSNQPQHF | TGCGCCAGCAGCTTACCGGCGGTAAGCAATCAGCCCCAGCATTTT
TRBJ2-3 | TRBD1 | TRBV6-1 | many | CASSDRGRTDTQYF | TGTGCCAGCAGTGACAGGGGGCGAACAGATACGCAGTATTTT
TRBJ1-6 | - | TRBV11-2 | - | CASTPGDASPLHF | TGTGCCAGCACCCCCGGAGATGCTTCACCCCTCCACTTT
TRBJ2-7 | TRBD1 | TRBV12-3/TRBV12-4 | - | CASSSSLGQGYEQYF | TGTGCCAGCAGTTCCTCTTTGGGACAGGGCTACGAGCAGTACTTC
TRBJ1-4 | - | TRBV15 | - | CATSRDIPQGGEKLFF | TGTGCCACCAGCAGAGATATCCCCCAAGGTGGAGAAAAACTGTTTTTT
TRBJ2-5 | TRBD2 | TRBV2 | - | CASGTMETQYF | TGTGCCAGCGGGACTATGGAGACCCAGTACTTC
TRBJ2-7 | TRBD2 | TRBV7-9 | - | CASSQNQLAEGYEQYF | TGTGCCAGCAGTCAAAACCAACTAGCGGAGGGCTACGAGCAGTACTTC
TRBJ2-3 | TRBD1 | TRBV6-6 | - | CASSNRQGRDTQYF | TGTGCCAGCAGTAACAGACAGGGGAGAGATACGCAGTATTTT
TRBJ2-7 | - | TRBV7-9 | - | CAGSRVAYYEQYF | TGTGCCGGCAGTAGGGTTGCCTACTACGAGCAGTACTTC
TRBJ2-3 | - | TRBV5-4 | - | CASSLAQRLSTDTQYF | TGTGCCAGCAGCTTGGCCCAGCGGTTAAGCACAGATACGCAGTATTTT
TRBJ1-2 | - | TRBV12-3/TRBV12-4 | - | CASSYIAAVNYGYTF | TGTGCCAGCAGTTACATCGCGGCAGTTAACTATGGCTACACCTTC
TRBJ2-2 | TRBD2 | TRBV7-2 | - | CASKAGGPGTGELFF | TGTGCCAGCAAAGCGGGAGGGCCGGGCACCGGGGAGCTGTTTTTT
TRBJ2-5 | TRBD2 | TRBV4-2 | once | CASSQVGLAGPQETQYF | TGTGCCAGCAGCCAAGTAGGACTAGCGGGGCCACAAGAGACCCAGTACTTC
TRBJ2-1 | - | TRBV29-1 | few | CSVGLVTNEQFF | TGCAGCGTTGGGCTAGTCACAAATGAGCAGTTCTTC
TRBJ1-2 | - | TRBV20-1 | - | CSAYRDGSYGYTF | TGCAGTGCTTACAGGGACGGGAGCTATGGCTACACCTTC
TRBJ2-5 | - | TRBV7-8 | - | CASRGPGLQRETQYF | TGTGCCAGCAGGGGACCGGGACTCCAAAGGGAGACCCAGTACTTC
TRBJ1-5 | TRBD1 | TRBV5-5 | few | CASSFLQGDNQPQHF | TGTGCCAGCAGCTTCTTACAGGGGGACAACCAGCCCCAGCATTTT
TRBJ1-2 | - | TRBV5-1 | - | CASSGGIHKLPGYTF | TGCGCCAGCAGCGGGGGGATCCACAAACTACCTGGCTACACCTTC
TRBJ2-2 | - | TRBV29-1 | few | CSVGLGTHTGELFF | TGCAGCGTTGGTCTGGGCACCCACACCGGGGAGCTGTTTTTT
TRBJ2-3 | TRBD2 | TRBV20-1 | - | CSASLAGVHTDTQYF | TGCAGTGCTAGTCTAGCGGGGGTTCACACAGATACGCAGTATTTT
TRBJ2-1 | - | TRBV4-3 | few | CASSPLTGAKNEQFF | TGCGCCAGCAGCCCCCTTACGGGAGCGAAGAATGAGCAGTTCTTC